This T cell receptor beta chain was identified during a study of shared clonotypes between healthy human individuals. Study-level findings and limits: Investigators collected only blood, and repertoires in tissues likely differ.

The CDR3 spans 16 residues. Germline V CDR1 and CDR2: LGHNA, YNFKEQ. V dropped 4 bases and J dropped 2; count of bases not matched to a gene: 8. As concerns this clone: Its antigen remains unknown.

As defined, naive CD8 cells were CD45RO-negative and positively selected for CCR7, with terminally differentiated effector memory CD45RA+ cells excluded. Profiling relied on immunoSEQ multiplex PCR, and the TCRdb table lists in-frame clones only, not all of them. Counted here are more than 500,000 clones, about 95% occurring once; the ten biggest clones make up over 0.095%. The sample taken for sequencing was naive CD8+ T cells sorted from blood. The sequence was obtained from a woman under 40 in good health. The genes are TRBV4-2 and TRBJ2-3, with 8 positions matching TRBD2. The CDR3 region is CASSLRDSGTTDTQYF. The CDR3 DNA follows: TGTGCCAGCAGCCTACGGGATAGCGGGACCACAGATACGCAGTATTTT.